The TCR beta chain under discussion was sequenced for a study of Tregs in tolerant kidney transplant recipients. Here immunoSEQ multiplex PCR was the method, and the copy in TCRdb shows in-frame clones only, minus some. Its clone listing holds fewer than 40,000 clones. This CDR3 region has 16 residues. Per germline, CDR1 LNHDA and CDR2 SQIVND (reference sequence). Trimming took 5 bases from V and 9 from J; bases not matched to a gene: 14. A word on this clone: The read ends 3 residues early relative to the CDR3; the germline J gene fills the gap.

This receptor was obtained from a human donor who received a combined kidney and bone marrow transplant. The rearrangement links TRBV19 to TRBJ2-1; 9 bases line up with TRBD2. The source material was CD8+ T cells from blood, sampled before the transplant. This CDR3 reads CASSWGSGGLGSEQFF. CDR3 DNA (partial): TGTGCCAGTAGTTGGGGTAGCGGGGGCCTAGGGAGTGAG. Variable domain in full (rest from reference TRBV19 and TRBJ2-1): DGGITQSPKYLFRKEGQNVTLSCEQNLNHDAMYWYRQDPGQGLRLIYYSQIVNDFQKGDIAEGYSVSREKKESFPLTVTSAQKNPTAFYLCASSWGSGGLGSEQFFGPGTRLTVL.